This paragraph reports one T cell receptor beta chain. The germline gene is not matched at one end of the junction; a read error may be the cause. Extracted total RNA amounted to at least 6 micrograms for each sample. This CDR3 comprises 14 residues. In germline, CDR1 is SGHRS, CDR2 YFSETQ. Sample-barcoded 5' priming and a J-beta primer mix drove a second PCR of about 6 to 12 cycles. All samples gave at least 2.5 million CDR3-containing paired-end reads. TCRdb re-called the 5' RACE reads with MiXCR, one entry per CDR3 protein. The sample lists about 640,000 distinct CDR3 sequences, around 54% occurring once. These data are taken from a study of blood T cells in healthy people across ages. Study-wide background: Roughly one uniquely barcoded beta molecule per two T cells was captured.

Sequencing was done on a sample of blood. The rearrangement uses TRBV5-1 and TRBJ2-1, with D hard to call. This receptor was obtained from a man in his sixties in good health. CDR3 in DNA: TGCGCCAGCAGCCGCGCCGGGTTTGACAATGAGCAGTTTTTC. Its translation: CASSRAGFDNEQFF.